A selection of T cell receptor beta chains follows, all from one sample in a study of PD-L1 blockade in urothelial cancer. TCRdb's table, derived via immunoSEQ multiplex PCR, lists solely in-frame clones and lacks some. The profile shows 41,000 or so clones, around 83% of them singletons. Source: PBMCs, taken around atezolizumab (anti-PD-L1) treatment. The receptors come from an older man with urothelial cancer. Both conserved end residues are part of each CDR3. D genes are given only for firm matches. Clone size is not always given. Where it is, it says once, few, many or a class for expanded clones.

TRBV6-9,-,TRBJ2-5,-,CASSYREGVETQYF,TGTGCCAGCAGTTATAGAGAGGGTGTGGAGACCCAGTACTTC
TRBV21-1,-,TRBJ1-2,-,CASSKMQGPNYGYTF,TGTGCCAGCAGCAAGATGCAGGGCCCTAACTATGGCTACACCTTC
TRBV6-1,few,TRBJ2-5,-,CASSVQHLQETQYF,TGTGCCAGCAGTGTACAGCACTTACAAGAGACCCAGTACTTC
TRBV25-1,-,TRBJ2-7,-,CASSGGSKYEQYF,TGTGCCAGCAGTGGAGGGAGCAAATACGAGCAGTACTTC
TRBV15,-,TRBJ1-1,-,CATSLHRESGTEAFF,TGTGCCACCAGCTTGCACAGGGAGTCAGGCACTGAAGCTTTCTTT
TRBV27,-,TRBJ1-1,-,CASRRPPGIDTEAFF,TGTGCCAGCAGAAGGCCGCCAGGGATTGACACTGAAGCTTTCTTT
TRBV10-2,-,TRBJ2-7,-,CASRGAGNYEQYF,TGCGCCAGCAGGGGAGCCGGAAACTACGAGCAGTACTTC
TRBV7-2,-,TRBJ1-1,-,CASSLGQVGTEAFF,TGTGCCAGCAGCTTAGGGCAGGTGGGCACTGAAGCTTTCTTT
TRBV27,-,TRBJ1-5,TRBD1,CASRGDRVSQPQHF,TGTGCCAGCAGGGGGGACAGGGTGAGCCAGCCCCAGCATTTT
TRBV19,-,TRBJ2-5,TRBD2,CASRLAAQETQYF,TGTGCCAGTAGACTAGCGGCCCAAGAGACCCAGTACTTC
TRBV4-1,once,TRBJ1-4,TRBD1,CASRVTTGDEKLFF,TGCGCCAGCAGGGTTACGACAGGGGATGAAAAACTGTTTTTT
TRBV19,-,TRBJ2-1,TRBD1,CASSYETGDEQFF,TGTGCCAGTAGTTACGAGACAGGGGATGAGCAGTTCTTC
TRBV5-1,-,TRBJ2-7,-,CASSREGETYEQYF,TGCGCCAGCAGTAGGGAGGGGGAAACCTACGAGCAGTACTTC
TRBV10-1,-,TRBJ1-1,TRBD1,CASRDRDNTEAFF,TGCGCCAGTCGGGACAGGGATAACACTGAAGCTTTCTTT
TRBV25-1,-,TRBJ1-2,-,CASSSGSNYGYTF,-
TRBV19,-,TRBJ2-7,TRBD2,CASSSTLAGHEQYF,TGTGCCAGTAGTTCCACCCTAGCGGGTCACGAGCAGTACTTC
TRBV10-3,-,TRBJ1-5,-,CAISESGGDQPQHF,TGTGCCATCAGTGAGTCAGGAGGGGATCAGCCCCAGCATTTT
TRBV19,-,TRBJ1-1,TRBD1,CASSIALYRDRAPNTEAFF,TGTGCCAGTAGTATAGCGCTCTATCGGGACAGGGCACCGAACACTGAAGCTTTCTTT
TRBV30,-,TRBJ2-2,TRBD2,CASGTSGRAATGELFF,TGTGCAAGCGGGACTAGCGGGAGGGCCGCCACCGGGGAGCTGTTTTTT
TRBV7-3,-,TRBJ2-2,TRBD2,CASSRTSGANTGELFF,TGTGCCAGCAGCCGCACTAGCGGAGCGAACACCGGGGAGCTGTTTTTT
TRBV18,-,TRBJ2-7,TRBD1,CASSPGQGVYEQYF,TGTGCCAGCTCGCCGGGACAGGGGGTTTACGAGCAGTACTTC
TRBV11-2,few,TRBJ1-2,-,CASTRGGEGDGYTF,TGTGCCAGCACCCGCGGTGGGGAAGGGGATGGCTACACCTTC
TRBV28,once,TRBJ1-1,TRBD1,CASPQPGQVNTEAFF,TGTGCCAGCCCCCAACCGGGACAGGTGAACACTGAAGCTTTCTTT
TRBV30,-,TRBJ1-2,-,CAWSVGQGSGYTF,TGTGCCTGGAGTGTCGGCCAGGGGTCTGGCTACACCTTC
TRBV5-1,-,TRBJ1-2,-,CASSLGRGPYGYTF,TGCGCCAGCAGCTTGGGGCGGGGACCCTATGGCTACACCTTC
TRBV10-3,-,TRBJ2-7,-,CAISEGWDGSSYEQYF,TGTGCCATCAGTGAGGGGTGGGACGGGAGCTCCTACGAGCAGTACTTC
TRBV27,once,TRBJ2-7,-,CASSLLADYEQYF,TGTGCCAGCAGTTTATTGGCAGACTACGAGCAGTACTTC
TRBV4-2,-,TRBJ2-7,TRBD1,CASSGRTGGDYEQYF,TGTGCCAGCAGCGGAAGGACAGGGGGGGACTACGAGCAGTACTTC
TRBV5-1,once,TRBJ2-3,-,CASRKVTTFRDTQYF,TGCGCCAGCAGGAAGGTGACTACTTTTCGGGATACGCAGTATTTT
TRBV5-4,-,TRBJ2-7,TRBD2,CASSLAGRETGEQYF,TGTGCCAGCAGCTTGGCAGGGCGGGAGACGGGCGAGCAGTACTTC
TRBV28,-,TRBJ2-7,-,CASSLGGSPDEQYF,TGTGCCAGCAGTTTAGGCGGATCCCCCGACGAGCAGTACTTC
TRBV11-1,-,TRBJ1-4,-,CASSQHAVLSEKLFF,TGTGCCAGCAGTCAACACGCTGTCCTCAGTGAAAAACTGTTTTTT
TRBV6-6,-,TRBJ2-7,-,CASSSSLYEQYF,TGTGCCAGCAGTTCTTCCCTCTACGAGCAGTACTTC
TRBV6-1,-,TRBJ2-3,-,CASSLGGVTDTQYF,TGTGCCAGCAGTTTGGGGGGAGTCACAGATACGCAGTATTTT
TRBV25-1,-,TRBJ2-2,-,CASSDTGWTGELFF,TGTGCCAGCAGTGATACCGGTTGGACCGGGGAGCTGTTTTTT
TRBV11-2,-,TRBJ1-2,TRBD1,CASSPHPDRATGYTF,TGTGCCAGCAGCCCCCACCCGGACAGGGCGACTGGCTACACCTTC
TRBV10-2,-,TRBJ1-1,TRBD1,CASRGGVEAFF,TGCGCCAGCAGAGGGGGCGTTGAAGCTTTCTTT
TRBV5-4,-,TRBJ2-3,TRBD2,CASSTGGVAPTDTQYF,TGTGCCAGCAGCACGGGGGGAGTAGCGCCCACAGATACGCAGTATTTT
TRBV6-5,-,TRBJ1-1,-,CASRQGSTEAFF,TGTGCCAGCAGACAGGGAAGCACTGAAGCTTTCTTT
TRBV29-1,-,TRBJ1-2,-,CSVGRQRTNYGYTF,TGCAGCGTCGGAAGACAGAGAACTAACTATGGCTACACCTTC
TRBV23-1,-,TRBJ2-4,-,CASSQSLHLPIAKNIQYF,TGCGCCAGCAGTCAATCGCTCCACTTACCTATAGCCAAAAACATTCAGTACTTC
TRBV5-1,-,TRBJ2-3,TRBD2,CASSLAGGGDTQYF,TGCGCCAGCAGCTTAGCGGGAGGAGGAGATACGCAGTATTTT
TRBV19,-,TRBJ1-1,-,CASSIGTTNTEAFF,TGTGCCAGTAGTATAGGGACAACGAACACTGAAGCTTTCTTT
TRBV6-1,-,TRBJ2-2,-,CASSVRSGDTGELFF,TGTGCCAGCAGTGTGAGGTCAGGGGACACCGGGGAGCTGTTTTTT
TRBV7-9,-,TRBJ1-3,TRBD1,CASSSGTGGRGGNTIYF,TGTGCCAGCAGCTCCGGGACAGGGGGTCGGGGTGGAAACACCATATATTTT
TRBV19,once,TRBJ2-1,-,CASSIVVGLGEQFF,TGTGCCAGTAGTATAGTAGTCGGCCTCGGGGAGCAGTTCTTC
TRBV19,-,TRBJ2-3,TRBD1,CASGPAGQGWSDTQYF,TGTGCCAGTGGTCCCGCAGGACAGGGATGGTCAGATACGCAGTATTTT
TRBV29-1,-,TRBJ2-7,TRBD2,CSVEAPKGREGLYEQYF,TGCAGCGTTGAAGCCCCGAAAGGGCGGGAGGGCCTCTACGAGCAGTACTTC
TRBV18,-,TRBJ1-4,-,CASSPPTVGEKLFF,TGTGCCAGCTCACCACCGACAGTAGGCGAAAAACTGTTTTTT
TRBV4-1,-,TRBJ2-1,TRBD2,CASSQDKNRAGARDEQFF,TGCGCCAGCAGCCAAGATAAGAACCGAGCGGGGGCCAGGGATGAGCAGTTCTTC
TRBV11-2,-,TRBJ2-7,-,CASSLQVPTTYEQYF,TGTGCCAGCAGCTTACAGGTCCCAACCACCTACGAGCAGTACTTC
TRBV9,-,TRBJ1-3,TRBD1,CASSVATGTGAPGNTIYF,TGTGCCAGCAGCGTAGCTACCGGGACAGGGGCTCCTGGAAACACCATATATTTT
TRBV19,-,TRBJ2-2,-,CASTGPPGRVTTGELFF,TGTGCCAGTACTGGTCCGCCCGGCAGGGTTACCACCGGGGAGCTGTTTTTT
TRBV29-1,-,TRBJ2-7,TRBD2,CSVAETSGYEQYF,TGCAGCGTCGCCGAGACTAGCGGCTACGAGCAGTACTTC
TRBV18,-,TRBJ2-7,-,CASSPRVQSVGGISYEQYF,TGTGCCAGCTCACCACGGGTTCAGTCTGTCGGCGGGATCTCCTACGAGCAGTACTTC
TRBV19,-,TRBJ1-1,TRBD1,CASAGTGGNTEAFF,TGTGCCAGTGCCGGGACAGGGGGCAACACTGAAGCTTTCTTT
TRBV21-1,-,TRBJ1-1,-,CASSKRGAPWEGLNTEAFF,TGTGCCAGCAGCAAAAGGGGGGCCCCATGGGAGGGGTTGAACACTGAAGCTTTCTTT
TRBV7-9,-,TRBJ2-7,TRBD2,CASSSSGIEQYF,TGTGCCAGCAGTTCTAGCGGGATCGAGCAGTACTTC
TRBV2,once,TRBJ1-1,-,CASSPQYGGSTEAFF,TGTGCCAGCAGCCCACAGTATGGGGGGTCCACTGAAGCTTTCTTT
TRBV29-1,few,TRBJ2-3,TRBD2,CSVLAGEPQDTQYF,TGCAGCGTTCTAGCGGGAGAACCACAAGATACGCAGTATTTT